This TCR beta chain comes out of a study of vaccination effects on CD4 cells after COVID-19. Overall study results and limits: Marked clonal contraction of both clone types appeared late after vaccination. Mainly new clones induced by vaccination were found among post-vaccine spike-reactive clones in convalescents.

V was trimmed by 3 bases and J by 5 bases, leaving 15 bases between them. The V gene's germline CDR1 is LGHDT and CDR2 YNNKEL (reference sequence). This CDR3 has 15 amino acids. Concerning this clone itself: Its specificity is unknown.

Sequencing was performed with immunoSEQ multiplex PCR; in TCRdb, only in-frame clones are kept and a portion is missing. The sample has 50,000 to 70,000 clones; about 72% are singletons. With roughly 10 days of culture completed, CD4+ T cells were isolated. Half-medium changes using IL-2 medium occurred on days 3 and 7. The V gene is TRBV3-1 (or the pseudogene TRBV3-2), the J gene TRBJ2-3, with D perhaps TRBD2 (5 bases). This sequence originates from a human donor who had a prior SARS-CoV-2 infection. Here the sequenced sample was CD4+ T cells from PBMCs cultured without peptide, taken before COVID-19 vaccination. CDR3 sequence reads: CASSHRKKLEDTQYF. For the CDR3, the DNA is TGTGCCAGCAGCCACAGAAAGAAACTAGAAGATACGCAGTATTTT.